This TCR beta chain was recovered during a study of blood T cells in healthy people across ages (dated by TCRdb to about 2015). Some background on the complete study: In model experiments, template switching captured roughly one uniquely barcoded TCR beta cDNA molecule for every two T cells. Age-related changes in TCR beta repertoire diversity were measured in the study by deep sequencing normalized with unique cDNA molecular identifiers. The donors were divided into four age groups: young (average about 16 years), middle-aged (approximately 41), aged (around 59) and long-lived (roughly 88). To avoid experimental bias, donors of different ages were distributed randomly across sequencing lanes. Two additional independent replicas of 1 million unique cDNA reads from the same blood draw were analyzed for two donors (one aged 18 to 30 and one aged 80 or older). Overall results and qualifications from the work: Because profiling used bulk unsorted PBMCs, naive and antigen-experienced compartments could not be compared conclusively. Estimates of total diversity based on one million sequenced T cells were considered lower bounds and underestimates. Observed TCR beta diversity correlated strongly with the percentage of naive T cells measured by flow cytometry. As age increased, observed TCR beta diversity per million T cells dropped in a roughly linear way, and a significant reduction was already evident by age 40. Compared with the aged group, the long-lived group had more naive CD4+ T cells, fewer expanded clones and increased TCR diversity, suggesting age selection. Donor CMV infection status was unknown, potentially confounding age-related changes in expanded clonotypes.

The junction carries 9 bases between V and J, which are trimmed by 2 bases and 5 bases respectively. Based on the germline V gene, the CDR1 and CDR2 sequences are ENHRY and SYGVKD. CDR3 length: 13 amino acids, cysteine to phenylalanine. Only the CDR3 DNA stays, 39 bases, in frame from base 1. Library preparation used 5' RACE. A second PCR of about 6 to 11 cycles was run with a J-beta primer mix and a sample-barcoded 5' primer. A template-switch 5' adaptor carrying 12 random nucleotides introduced a unique molecular identifier onto each TCR beta cDNA molecule. At least 2.5 million CDR3-containing paired-end reads were obtained from each sample. First-strand cDNA was synthesized from all RNA with the Mint cDNA synthesis kit, primed by a TRBC-specific oligonucleotide. All cDNA was treated with uracil-DNA glycosylase and then went through a first 18-cycle PCR with the universal primers M1SS and BC2_uni_R. The authors' pipeline ran thus. Each sample was normalized by randomly selecting 1 million high-quality reads, each carrying a distinct molecular identifier. Instead of being binned into consensus sequences, reads with shared molecular identifiers were discarded. MiTCR, with a Q25 quality threshold and the strictest error-elimination algorithm, was used for CDR3 identification, clonotype clustering and error correction. A nonparametric unseen species model using Euler transformation provided a lower-bound estimate of total TCR beta diversity. The raw public data were reprocessed by TCRdb itself: fastp quality trimming at Q25, MiXCR clonotype calling, in-frame beta chains only. Each record represents a unique CDR3 protein, reported with the most common genes and DNA among its rows. TCRdb's processing, not the study's, gives the V and J calls here. In this sample the table shows approximately 2,000,000 distinct CDR3 sequences, more than 35% of which occur a single time. The biggest ten clones account for about 21% of the sample.

Donors were under 40 systemically healthy Caucasian individuals from Russia aged roughly 6 to 95 years. Each donor gave about 11 milliliters of peripheral blood, drawn into EDTA-treated Vacutainer tubes. Ficoll-Paque density-gradient centrifugation was used to isolate PBMCs, with at least 6.5 million per sample. Total RNA, at least 5 micrograms per sample, was extracted from PBMCs with Trizol reagent. The percentages of naive CD45RAhigh/CD27high T cells were determined by flow cytometry on a PBMC aliquot from every donor. A word on this clonotype: Which antigen it targets is not known. No much larger clone is present one base from it, and per-base qualities are unavailable.

This clonotype originated in a human donor in good health. The V and J genes are TRBV10-3 and TRBJ1-2; no confident D gene assignment can be made. Sequencing was carried out using blood. The bases are TGTGCCATCAGTGAGGTAGCTGCGTATGGCTACACCTTC. The translation is CAISEVAAYGYTF.